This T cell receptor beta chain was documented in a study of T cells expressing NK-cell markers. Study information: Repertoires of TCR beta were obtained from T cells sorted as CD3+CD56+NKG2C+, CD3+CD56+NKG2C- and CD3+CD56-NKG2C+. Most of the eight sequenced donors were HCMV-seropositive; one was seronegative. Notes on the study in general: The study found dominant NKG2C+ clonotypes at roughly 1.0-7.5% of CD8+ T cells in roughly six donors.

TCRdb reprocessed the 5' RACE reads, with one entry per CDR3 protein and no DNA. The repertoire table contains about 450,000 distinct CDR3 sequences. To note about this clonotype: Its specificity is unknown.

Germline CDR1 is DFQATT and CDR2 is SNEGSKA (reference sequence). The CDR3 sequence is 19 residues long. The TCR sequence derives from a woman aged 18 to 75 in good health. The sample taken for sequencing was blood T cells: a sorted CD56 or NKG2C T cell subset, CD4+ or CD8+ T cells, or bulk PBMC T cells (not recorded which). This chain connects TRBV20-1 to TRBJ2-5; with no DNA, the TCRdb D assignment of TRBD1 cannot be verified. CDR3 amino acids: CSAEMLPGQGGAYQETQYF.